Below are 6 T cell receptor beta chains sequenced from a single sample in a study of T cell responses to AZD1222 COVID-19 vaccine. Generated by immunoSEQ multiplex PCR, the TCRdb table keeps only in-frame clones and is missing some. The sample includes 200,000 or so clones, 80% to 90% of them seen just once. Sample: peripheral blood, taken on day 0 of AZD1222 vaccination. The receptors were sampled from an adult in good health.

The rearrangement joins TRBV29-1 to TRBJ1-2; D possibly corresponds to TRBD1 (5 bases). CDR3 length: 13 residues. CDR1 is SQVTM and CDR2 is ANQGSEA in the germline V gene. V lost 7 bases, J lost 7 bases, and 19 bases lay in between. The CDR3 sequence: CSATQTDSSGYTF. The CDR3 DNA reads as TGCAGCGCCACACAGACAGATTCATCTGGCTACACCTTC.

The chain employs TRBV24-1 and TRBJ2-3; 8 bases map to TRBD2. After removal of 2 bases from V and 0 bases from J, the junction contained 6 bases not matched to a gene. CDR3 length: 17 residues. Germline CDR1 KGHDR, CDR2 SFDVKD. The CDR3 DNA reads TGTGCCACCAGTGATTCCCTTCCTAGCGGGAGCACAGATACGCAGTATTTT. Protein: CATSDSLPSGSTDTQYF.

The chain employs TRBV9 and TRBJ2-2, with TRBD2 matching over 11 bases. The V gene end was trimmed by 1 base and the J gene end by 7 bases; junction bases not matched to a gene: 6. The CDR3 contains 16 residues. Germline V gene lookup returns CDR1 SGDLS and CDR2 YYNGEE. CDR3 loop: CASSVLLAGAGGELFF. In DNA, the CDR3 is TGTGCCAGCAGCGTACTACTAGCGGGAGCAGGCGGGGAGCTGTTTTTT.

This clone has just a few counts. The chain recombines TRBV6-5 with TRBJ1-1, with D possibly TRBD1 on 5 matching bases. Germline V gene data show CDR1 as MNHEY and CDR2 as SVGAGI. The CDR3 has 15 amino acids. The V end was cut by 6 bases, the J end by 2 bases, with 16 bases between. The CDR3 reads CASRDPGGINTEAFF. As DNA, the CDR3 is TGTGCCAGCAGGGATCCGGGGGGGATCAACACTGAAGCTTTCTTT.

The gene calls are TRBV6-6 and TRBJ1-1; no clear D. CDR3 size: 12 residues. Germline V gene lookup returns CDR1 MNHNY and CDR2 SVGAGI (reference sequence). V was trimmed by 8 bases and J by 1 base, leaving 8 bases between them. The DNA for the CDR3 is TGTGCCAGCGGTCCCAGGAACACTGAAGCTTTCTTT. Its protein product is CASGPRNTEAFF.

V is TRBV19 and J is TRBJ1-2, with 7 positions matching TRBD1. There are 16 residues in the CDR3. V lost 0 bases, J lost 6 bases, and 10 bases stayed unmatched. Per the germline V gene, CDR1 is LNHDA and CDR2 is SQIVND (reference sequence). The CDR3 region is CASSIDKWTGVHGYTF. Here the CDR3 DNA reads TGTGCCAGTAGTATAGATAAGTGGACAGGAGTGCATGGCTACACCTTC.